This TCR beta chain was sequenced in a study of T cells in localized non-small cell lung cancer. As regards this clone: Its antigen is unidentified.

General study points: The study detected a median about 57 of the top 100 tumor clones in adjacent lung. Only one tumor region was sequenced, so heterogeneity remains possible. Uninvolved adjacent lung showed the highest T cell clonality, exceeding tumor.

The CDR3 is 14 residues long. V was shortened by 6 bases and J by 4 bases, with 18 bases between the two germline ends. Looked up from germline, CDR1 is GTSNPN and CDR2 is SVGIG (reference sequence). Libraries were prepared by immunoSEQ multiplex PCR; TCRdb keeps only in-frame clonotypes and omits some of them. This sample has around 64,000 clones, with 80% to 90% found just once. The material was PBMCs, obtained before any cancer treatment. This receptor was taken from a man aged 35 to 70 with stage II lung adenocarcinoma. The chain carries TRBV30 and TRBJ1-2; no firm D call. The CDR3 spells CACNLRGGSYGYTF. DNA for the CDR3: TGTGCCTGCAATCTTCGCGGCGGGTCCTATGGCTACACCTTC.